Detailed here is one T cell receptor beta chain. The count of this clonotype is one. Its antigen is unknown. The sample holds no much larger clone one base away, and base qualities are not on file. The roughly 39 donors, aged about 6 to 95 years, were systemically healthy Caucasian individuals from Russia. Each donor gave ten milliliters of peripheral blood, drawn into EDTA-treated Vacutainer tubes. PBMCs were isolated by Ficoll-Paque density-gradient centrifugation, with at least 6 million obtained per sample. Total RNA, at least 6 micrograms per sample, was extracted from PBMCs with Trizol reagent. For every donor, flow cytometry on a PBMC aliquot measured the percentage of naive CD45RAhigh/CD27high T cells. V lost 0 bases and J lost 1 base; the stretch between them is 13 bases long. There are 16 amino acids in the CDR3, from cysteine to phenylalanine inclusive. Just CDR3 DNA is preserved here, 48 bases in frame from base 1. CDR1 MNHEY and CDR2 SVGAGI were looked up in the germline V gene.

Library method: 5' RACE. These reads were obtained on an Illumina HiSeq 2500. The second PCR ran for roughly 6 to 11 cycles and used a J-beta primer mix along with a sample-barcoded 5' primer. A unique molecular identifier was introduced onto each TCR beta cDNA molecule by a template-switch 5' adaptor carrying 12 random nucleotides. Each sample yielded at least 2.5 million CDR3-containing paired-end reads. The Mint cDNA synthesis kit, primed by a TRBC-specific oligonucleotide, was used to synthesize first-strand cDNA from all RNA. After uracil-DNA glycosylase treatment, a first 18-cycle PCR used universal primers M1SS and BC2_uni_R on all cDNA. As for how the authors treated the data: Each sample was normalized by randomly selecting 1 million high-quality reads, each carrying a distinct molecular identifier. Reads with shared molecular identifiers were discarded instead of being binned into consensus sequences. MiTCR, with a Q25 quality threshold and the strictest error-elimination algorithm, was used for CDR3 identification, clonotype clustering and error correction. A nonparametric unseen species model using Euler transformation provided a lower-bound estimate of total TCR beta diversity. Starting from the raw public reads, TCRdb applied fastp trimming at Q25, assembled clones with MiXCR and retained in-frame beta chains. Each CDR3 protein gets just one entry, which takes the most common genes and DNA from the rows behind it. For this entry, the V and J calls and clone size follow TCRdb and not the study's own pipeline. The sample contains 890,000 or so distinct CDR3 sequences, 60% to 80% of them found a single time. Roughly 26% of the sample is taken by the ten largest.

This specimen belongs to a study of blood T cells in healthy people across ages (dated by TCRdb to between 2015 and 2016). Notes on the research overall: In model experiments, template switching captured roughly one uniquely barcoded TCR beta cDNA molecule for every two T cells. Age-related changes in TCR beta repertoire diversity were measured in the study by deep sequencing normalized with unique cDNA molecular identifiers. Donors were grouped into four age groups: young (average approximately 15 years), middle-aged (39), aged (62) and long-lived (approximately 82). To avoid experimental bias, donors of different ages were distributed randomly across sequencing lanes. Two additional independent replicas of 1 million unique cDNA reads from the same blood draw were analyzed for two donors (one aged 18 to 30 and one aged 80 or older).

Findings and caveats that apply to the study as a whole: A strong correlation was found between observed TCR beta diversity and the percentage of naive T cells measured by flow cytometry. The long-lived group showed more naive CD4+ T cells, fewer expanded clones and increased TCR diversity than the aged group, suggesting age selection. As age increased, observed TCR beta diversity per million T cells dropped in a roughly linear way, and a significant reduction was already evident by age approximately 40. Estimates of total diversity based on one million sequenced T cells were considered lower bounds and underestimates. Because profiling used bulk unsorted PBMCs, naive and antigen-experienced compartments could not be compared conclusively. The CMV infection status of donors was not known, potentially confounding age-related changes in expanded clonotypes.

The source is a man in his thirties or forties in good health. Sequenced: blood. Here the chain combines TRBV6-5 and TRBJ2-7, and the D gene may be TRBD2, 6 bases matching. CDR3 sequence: CASSYSSRLGSYEQYF. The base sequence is TGTGCCAGCAGTTACTCGTCTCGACTAGGTTCCTACGAGCAGTACTTC.